This T cell receptor beta chain was recovered during a study of read filtering for tumor transcriptome and immune sequencing. Study information: Revised staging placed under ten patients in R-ISS I, some 17 in II, more than five in III. Study-wide results and caveats: Around 80% of IR-seq clonotypes had a single read, yet these held approximately 4% of reads.

From about 400 ng of RNA, a library with molecular barcoded alpha/delta and beta/gamma adaptors was made. Via MiXCR, TCRdb re-called the reads, giving one row per CDR3 protein. The table has roughly 130,000 distinct CDR3 sequences, approximately 12% seen once. Ten or more counts support this clonotype. Antigen specificity is unknown. V shed 7 bases, J shed 4 bases, and the junction held 8 bases outside the gene matches. The CDR3 is 14 amino acids. Germline CDR1 is SQVTM and CDR2 is ANQGSEA. Bone marrow was sampled from every patient at the time of active disease. The sequenced sample was a population of CD138-negative cells sorted from bone marrow. This sequence joins TRBV29-1 and TRBJ2-3; 10 bases map to TRBD2. The sequence derives from a donor aged 40 or older with multiple myeloma. CDR3 loop: CSGISGRSPDTQYF. CDR3 sequence (DNA): TGCAGCGGAATTAGCGGGAGGTCGCCAGATACGCAGTATTTT.